This T cell receptor (beta chain) appears in the sequencing data of a study of blood T cells in healthy people across ages. A second roughly 7 to 11 cycle PCR used barcoded and J-beta primers. TCRdb recomputed calls from the 5' RACE reads with MiXCR, one row per CDR3 protein. This repertoire shows 1,300,000 or so distinct CDR3 sequences, around 55% found once; its top ten account for over 5.5%. V was pared by 4 bases and J by 3 bases, with 22 bases between. CDR1 and CDR2 from the germline V gene are SGHRS and YFSETQ. This CDR3 is built from 17 residues. The chain recombines TRBV5-1 with TRBJ1-1; TRBD1 is a possible D gene (6 bases). Material for sequencing was blood. The receptor was isolated from a man between 18 and 35 years old in good health. CDR3 DNA sequence: TGCGCCAGCAGCCCGGGTGGCGGGGGACATAGGTACACTGAAGCTTTCTTT. Residues: CASSPGGGGHRYTEAFF.